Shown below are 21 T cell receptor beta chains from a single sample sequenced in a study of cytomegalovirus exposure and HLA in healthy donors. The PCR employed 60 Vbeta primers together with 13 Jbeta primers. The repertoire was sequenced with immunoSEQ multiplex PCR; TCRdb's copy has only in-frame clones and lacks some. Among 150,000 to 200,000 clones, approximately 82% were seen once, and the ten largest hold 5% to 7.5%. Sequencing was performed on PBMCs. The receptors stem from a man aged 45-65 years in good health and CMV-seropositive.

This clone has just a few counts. The chain's CDR3 is CASSSSGRRFLTF. The CDR3 DNA reads TGTGCCAGTAGTTCCTCCGGCAGGCGCTTCCTGACTTTC. The chain couples TRBV19 to TRBJ2-6; D gene ambiguous. V dropped 5 bases and J dropped 14 bases, with 16 bases sitting between them. This CDR3 has 13 amino acids. Germline V gene sequence: CDR1 LNHDA, CDR2 SQIVND (reference sequence).

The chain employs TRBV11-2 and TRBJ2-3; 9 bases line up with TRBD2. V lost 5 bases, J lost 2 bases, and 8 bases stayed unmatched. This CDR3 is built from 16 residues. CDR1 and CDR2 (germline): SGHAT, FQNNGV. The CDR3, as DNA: TGTGCCAGCAGCCCCCGACTAGCGGAGATCACAGATACGCAGTATTTT. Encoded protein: CASSPRLAEITDTQYF.

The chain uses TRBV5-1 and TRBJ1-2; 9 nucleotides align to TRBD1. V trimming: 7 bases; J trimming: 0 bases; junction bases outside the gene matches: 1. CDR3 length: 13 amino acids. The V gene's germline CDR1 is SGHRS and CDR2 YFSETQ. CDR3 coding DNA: TGCGCCAGCCGACAGGGGGCTAACTATGGCTACACCTTC. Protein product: CASRQGANYGYTF.

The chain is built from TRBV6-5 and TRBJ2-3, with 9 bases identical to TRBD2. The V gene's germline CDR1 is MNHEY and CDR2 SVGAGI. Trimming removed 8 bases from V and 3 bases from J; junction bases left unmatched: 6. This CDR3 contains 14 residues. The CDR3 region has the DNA TGTGCCAGCTCCTCCAGCGGGGGGACAGATACGCAGTATTTT. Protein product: CASSSSGGTDTQYF.

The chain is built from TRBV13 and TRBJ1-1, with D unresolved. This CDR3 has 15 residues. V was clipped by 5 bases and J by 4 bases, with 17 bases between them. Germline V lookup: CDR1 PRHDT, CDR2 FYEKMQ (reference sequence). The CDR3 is CASSLATGIGTEAFF. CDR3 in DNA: TGTGCCAGCAGCCTCGCGACCGGGATCGGCACTGAAGCTTTCTTT.

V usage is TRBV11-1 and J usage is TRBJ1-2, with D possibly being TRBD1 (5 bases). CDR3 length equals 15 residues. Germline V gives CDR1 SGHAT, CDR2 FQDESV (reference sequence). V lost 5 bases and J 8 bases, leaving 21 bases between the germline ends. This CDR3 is CASSPQAGPVGGYTF. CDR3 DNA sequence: TGTGCCAGCAGCCCTCAGGCAGGGCCCGTTGGGGGCTACACCTTC.

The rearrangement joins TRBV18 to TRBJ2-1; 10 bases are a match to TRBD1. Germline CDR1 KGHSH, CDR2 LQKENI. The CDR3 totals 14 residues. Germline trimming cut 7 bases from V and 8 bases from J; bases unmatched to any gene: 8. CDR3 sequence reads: CASFPRDRGHEQFF. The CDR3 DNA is TGTGCCAGCTTTCCCCGGGACAGGGGTCATGAGCAGTTCTTC.

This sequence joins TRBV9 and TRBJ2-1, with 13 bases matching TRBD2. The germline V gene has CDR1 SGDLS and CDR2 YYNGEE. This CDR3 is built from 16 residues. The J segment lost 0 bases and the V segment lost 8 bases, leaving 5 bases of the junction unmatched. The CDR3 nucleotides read TGTGCCAGAGGACTAGCGGGAGAATGCTCCTACAATGAGCAGTTCTTC. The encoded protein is CARGLAGECSYNEQFF.

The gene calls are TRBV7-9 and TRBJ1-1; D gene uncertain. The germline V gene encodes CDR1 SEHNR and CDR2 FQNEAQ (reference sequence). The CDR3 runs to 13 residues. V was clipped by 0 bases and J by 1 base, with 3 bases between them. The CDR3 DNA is TGTGCCAGCAGCTTAGCCAGGAACACTGAAGCTTTCTTT. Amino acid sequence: CASSLARNTEAFF.

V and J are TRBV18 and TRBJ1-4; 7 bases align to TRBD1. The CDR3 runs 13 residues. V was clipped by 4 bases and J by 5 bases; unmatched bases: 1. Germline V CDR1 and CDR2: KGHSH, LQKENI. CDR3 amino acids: CASSQGQNEKLFF. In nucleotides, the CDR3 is TGTGCCAGCTCACAGGGACAGAATGAAAAACTGTTTTTT.

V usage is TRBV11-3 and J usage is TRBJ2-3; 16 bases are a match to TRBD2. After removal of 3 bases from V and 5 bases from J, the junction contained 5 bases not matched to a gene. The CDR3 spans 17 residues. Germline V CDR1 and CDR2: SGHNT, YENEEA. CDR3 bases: TGTGCCAGCAGCTTTAAAGGGACTAGCGGGAGGGGAGATACGCAGTATTTT. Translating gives CASSFKGTSGRGDTQYF.

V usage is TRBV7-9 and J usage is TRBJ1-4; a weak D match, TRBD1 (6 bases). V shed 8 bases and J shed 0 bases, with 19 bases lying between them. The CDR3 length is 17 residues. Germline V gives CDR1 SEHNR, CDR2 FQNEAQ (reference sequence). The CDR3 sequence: CASGFTGRGTTNEKLFF. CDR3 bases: TGTGCCAGCGGGTTTACAGGGCGTGGAACAACTAATGAAAAACTGTTTTTT.

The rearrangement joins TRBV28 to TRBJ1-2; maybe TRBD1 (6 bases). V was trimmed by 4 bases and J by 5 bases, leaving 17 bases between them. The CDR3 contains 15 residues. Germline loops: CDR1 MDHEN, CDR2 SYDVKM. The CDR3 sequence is CASSSSTGTTYGYTF. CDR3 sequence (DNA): TGTGCCAGCAGTTCCTCGACCGGGACAACATATGGCTACACCTTC.

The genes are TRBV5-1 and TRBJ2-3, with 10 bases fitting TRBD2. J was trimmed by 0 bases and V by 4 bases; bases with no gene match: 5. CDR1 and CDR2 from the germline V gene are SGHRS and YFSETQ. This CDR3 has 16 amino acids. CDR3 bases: TGCGCCAGCAGCACCGAACTAGCGGGAAGCACAGATACGCAGTATTTT. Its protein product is CASSTELAGSTDTQYF. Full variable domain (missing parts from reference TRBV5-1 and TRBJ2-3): KAGVTQTPRYLIKTRGQQVTLSCSPISGHRSVSWYQQTPGQGLQFLFEYFSETQRNKGNFPGRFSGRQFSNSRSEMNVSTLELGDSALYLCASSTELAGSTDTQYFGPGTRLTVL.

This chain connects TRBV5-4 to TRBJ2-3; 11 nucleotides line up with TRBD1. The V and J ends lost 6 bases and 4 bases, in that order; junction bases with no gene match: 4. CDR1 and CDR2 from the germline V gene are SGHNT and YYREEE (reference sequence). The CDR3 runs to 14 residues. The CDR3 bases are TGTGCCAGCAACCCGGGACAGGGGGCAGATACGCAGTATTTT. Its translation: CASNPGQGADTQYF.

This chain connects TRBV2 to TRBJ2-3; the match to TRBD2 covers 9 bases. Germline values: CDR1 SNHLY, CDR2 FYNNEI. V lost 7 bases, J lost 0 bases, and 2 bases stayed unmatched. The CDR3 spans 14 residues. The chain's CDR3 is CASKGTSSTDTQYF. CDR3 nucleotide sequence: TGTGCCAGCAAAGGGACTAGCAGCACAGATACGCAGTATTTT.

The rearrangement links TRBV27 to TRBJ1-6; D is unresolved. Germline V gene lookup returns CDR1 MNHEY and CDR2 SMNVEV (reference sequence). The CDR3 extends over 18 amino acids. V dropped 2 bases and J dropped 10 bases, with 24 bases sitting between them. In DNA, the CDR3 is TGTGCCAGCAGTTTACCATCTGGAGGTGCAAAACCCGGGTCACCCCTCCACTTT. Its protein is CASSLPSGGAKPGSPLHF.

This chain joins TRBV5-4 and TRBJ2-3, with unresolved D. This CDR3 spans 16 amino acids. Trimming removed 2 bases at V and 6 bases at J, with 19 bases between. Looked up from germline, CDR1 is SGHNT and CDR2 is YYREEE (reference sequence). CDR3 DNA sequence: TGTGCCAGCAGCTTCCCCACCACCGGAGCGACGGATACGCAGTATTTT. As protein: CASSFPTTGATDTQYF.

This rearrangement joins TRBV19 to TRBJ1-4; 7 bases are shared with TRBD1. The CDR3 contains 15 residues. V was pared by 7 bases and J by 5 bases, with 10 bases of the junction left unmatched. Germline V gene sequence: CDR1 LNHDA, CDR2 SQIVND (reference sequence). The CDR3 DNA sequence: TGTGCCAGTATCCCCCAAGGGGGCTCGAATGAAAAACTGTTTTTT. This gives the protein CASIPQGGSNEKLFF.

CDR3 in amino acids: CASSHLGGAIYF. CDR3 in DNA: TGTGCCAGCAGCCACCTAGGGGGGGCCATATATTTT. The chain is built from TRBV6-6 and TRBJ1-3, with a possible D match to TRBD1 (6 bases). V was shortened by 6 bases and J by 11 bases, with 14 bases between the two germline ends. The germline gives CDR1 MNHNY, CDR2 SVGAGI (reference sequence). The CDR3 covers 12 residues.

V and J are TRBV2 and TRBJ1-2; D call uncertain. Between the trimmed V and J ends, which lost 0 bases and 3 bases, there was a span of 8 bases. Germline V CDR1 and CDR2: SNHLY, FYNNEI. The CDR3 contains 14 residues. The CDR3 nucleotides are TGTGCCAGCAGTGAAGCCCGAACTGACTATGGCTACACCTTC. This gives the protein CASSEARTDYGYTF. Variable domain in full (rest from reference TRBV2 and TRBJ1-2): EPEVTQTPSHQVTQMGQEVILRCVPISNHLYFYWYRQILGQKVEFLVSFYNNEISEKSEIFDDQFSVERPDGSNFTLKIRSTKLEDSAMYFCASSEARTDYGYTFGSGTRLTVV.